Listed here is a single T cell receptor (beta chain). CDR1 and CDR2 from the germline V gene are SGHAT and FQNNGV. CDR3 length equals 15 residues. Trimming removed 5 bases from V and 6 bases from J; junction bases left unmatched: 9. Per the authors' pipeline: Amplified reference gene primers provided the basis for estimating nucleated cell counts. Profiled with immunoSEQ multiplex PCR; TCRdb holds only in-frame clones, not every one. That table furnishes V, J and clone size, whereas the DNA furnished D and trimming. The sample lists fewer than 350,000 clones; roughly 86% were seen once. The data belong to a study of blood T cell repertoires in COVID-19. Across the whole study: Samples representing acute and convalescent COVID-19 were sourced from the United States, Italy and Spain. T cells, B-cell-depleted T cells, or PBMCs provided the cDNA or gDNA that served as material.

The TCR sequence derives from a man aged 18 to 35 with active or convalescent COVID-19. Sequencing used peripheral blood. V gene TRBV11-2 combines with J gene TRBJ1-5, with TRBD1 matching 8 bases. For the CDR3, the DNA is TGTGCCAGCAGCCTTGGGACAGGCCCACGTCAGCCCCAGCATTTT. As protein: CASSLGTGPRQPQHF.